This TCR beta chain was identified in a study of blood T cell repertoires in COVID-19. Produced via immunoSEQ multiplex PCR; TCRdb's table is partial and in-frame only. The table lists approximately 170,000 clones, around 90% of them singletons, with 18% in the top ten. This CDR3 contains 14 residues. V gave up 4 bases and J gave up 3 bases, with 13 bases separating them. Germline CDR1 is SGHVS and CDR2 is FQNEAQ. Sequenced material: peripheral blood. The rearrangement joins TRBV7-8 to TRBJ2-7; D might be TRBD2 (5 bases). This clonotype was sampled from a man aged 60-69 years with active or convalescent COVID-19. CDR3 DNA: TGTGCCAGCAGCTCTCAGCGGAAATACTACGAGCAGTACTTC. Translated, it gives CASSSQRKYYEQYF.